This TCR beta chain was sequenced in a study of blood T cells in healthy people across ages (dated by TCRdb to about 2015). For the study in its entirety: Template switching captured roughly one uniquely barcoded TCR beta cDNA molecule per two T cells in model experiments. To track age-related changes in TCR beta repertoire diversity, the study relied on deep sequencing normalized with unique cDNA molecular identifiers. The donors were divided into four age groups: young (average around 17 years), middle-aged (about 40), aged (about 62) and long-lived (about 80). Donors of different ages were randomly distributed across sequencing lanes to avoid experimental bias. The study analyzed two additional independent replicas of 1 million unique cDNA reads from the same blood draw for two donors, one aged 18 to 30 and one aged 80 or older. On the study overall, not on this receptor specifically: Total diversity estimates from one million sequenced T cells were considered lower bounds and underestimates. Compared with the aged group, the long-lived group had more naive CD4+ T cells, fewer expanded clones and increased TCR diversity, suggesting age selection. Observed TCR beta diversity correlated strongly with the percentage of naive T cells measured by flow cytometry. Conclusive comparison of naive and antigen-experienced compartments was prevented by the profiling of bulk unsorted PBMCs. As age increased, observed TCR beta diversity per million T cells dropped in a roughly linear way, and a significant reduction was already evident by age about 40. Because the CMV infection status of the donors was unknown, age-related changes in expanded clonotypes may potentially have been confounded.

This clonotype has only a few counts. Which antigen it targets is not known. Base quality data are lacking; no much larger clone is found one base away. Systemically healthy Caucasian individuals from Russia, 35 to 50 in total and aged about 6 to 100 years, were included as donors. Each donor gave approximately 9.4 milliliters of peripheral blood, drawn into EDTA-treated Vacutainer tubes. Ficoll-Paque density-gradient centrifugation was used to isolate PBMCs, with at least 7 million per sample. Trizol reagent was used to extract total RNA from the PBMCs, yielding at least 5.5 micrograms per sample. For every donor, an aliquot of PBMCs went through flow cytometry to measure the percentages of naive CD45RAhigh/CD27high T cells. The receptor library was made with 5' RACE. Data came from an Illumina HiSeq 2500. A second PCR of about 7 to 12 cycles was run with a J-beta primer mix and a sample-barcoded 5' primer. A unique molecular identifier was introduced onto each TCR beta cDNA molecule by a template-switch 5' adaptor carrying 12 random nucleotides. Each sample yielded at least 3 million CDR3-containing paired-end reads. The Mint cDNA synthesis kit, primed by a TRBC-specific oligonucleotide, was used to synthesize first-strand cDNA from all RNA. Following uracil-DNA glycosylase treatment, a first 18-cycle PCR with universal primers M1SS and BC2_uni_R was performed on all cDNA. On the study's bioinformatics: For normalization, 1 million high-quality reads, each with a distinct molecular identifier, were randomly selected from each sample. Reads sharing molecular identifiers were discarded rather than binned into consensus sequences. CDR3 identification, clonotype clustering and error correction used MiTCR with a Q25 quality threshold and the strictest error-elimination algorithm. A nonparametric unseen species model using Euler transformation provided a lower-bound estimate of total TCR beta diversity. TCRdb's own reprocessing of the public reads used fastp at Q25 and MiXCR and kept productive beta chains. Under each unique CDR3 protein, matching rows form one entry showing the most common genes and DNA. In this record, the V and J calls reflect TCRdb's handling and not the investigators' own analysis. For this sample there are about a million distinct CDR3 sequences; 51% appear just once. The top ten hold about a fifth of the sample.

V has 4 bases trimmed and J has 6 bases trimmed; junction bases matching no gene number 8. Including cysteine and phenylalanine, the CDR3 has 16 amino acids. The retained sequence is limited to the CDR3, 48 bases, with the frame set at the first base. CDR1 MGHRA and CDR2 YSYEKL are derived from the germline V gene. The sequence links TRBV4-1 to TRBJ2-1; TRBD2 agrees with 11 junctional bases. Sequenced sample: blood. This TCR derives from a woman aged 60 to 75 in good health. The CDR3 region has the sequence CASSPIAGGPPNEQFF. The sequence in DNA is TGCGCCAGCAGCCCGATAGCGGGAGGGCCTCCCAATGAGCAGTTCTTC.